Below, 7 T cell receptor beta chains from the same sample are listed, as sequenced in a study of T cells in Graves' hyperthyroidism and ophthalmopathy. Amplified TCR beta CDR3 regions came from RNA transcripts. The TCR CDR3 was amplified in a first-round RT-PCR using the HTBI primer set. TCRdb re-called the multiplex PCR reads through MiXCR, storing one row per CDR3 protein. The sample contains fewer than 800,000 distinct CDR3 sequences, less than 20% of which appear only once. Sequences were obtained from blood. All receptors derive from a man younger than 30 with Graves' hyperthyroidism.

This clonotype was counted only a few times. The chain employs TRBV20-1 and TRBJ1-3; TRBD1 matches at 7 bases. CDR1 DFQATT and CDR2 SNEGSKA come from the germline V gene (reference sequence). There are 15 residues in the CDR3. V gave up 1 base and J gave up 0 bases; unmatched junction bases: 3. CDR3 DNA sequence: TGCAGTGCTAGAGGGGACAGCTACTCTGGAAACACCATATATTTT. Translating gives CSARGDSYSGNTIYF.

Many counts were recorded for this clonotype. V and J are TRBV6-2 or TRBV6-3 and TRBJ2-3, with unresolved D. V lost 6 bases to trimming and J lost 0 bases, with 10 bases between them. The CDR3 runs to 14 residues. Germline CDR1 and CDR2: MNHEY and SVGEGT. The CDR3 nucleotides read TGTGCCAGCAGGGCGCGAACGAGCACAGATACGCAGTATTTT. Amino acids: CASRARTSTDTQYF.

This clonotype occurred a few times. The chain joins TRBV3-1 to TRBJ1-1; 9 bases are a match to TRBD1. CDR3 length: 20 amino acids. The germline CDR1 and CDR2 sequences are LGHDT and YNNKEL (reference sequence). The trim removed 4 bases at V and 0 bases at J, leaving 18 bases unmatched. CDR3 sequence: CASSLKIRDREIGMNTEAFF. The CDR3, as DNA: TGTGCCAGCAGCCTTAAAATAAGGGACAGGGAAATTGGAATGAACACTGAAGCTTTCTTT.

This clonotype has ten or more counts. The gene calls are TRBV7-2 and TRBJ2-3; 14 positions agree with TRBD2. Germline CDR1 is SGHTA and CDR2 is FQGNSA. The ends lost 5 bases at V and 5 bases at J; junction bases unmatched: 6. This CDR3 region has 16 residues. CDR3 in amino acids: CASSPRLAGGQDTQYF. CDR3 sequence (DNA): TGTGCCAGCAGCCCCAGACTAGCGGGAGGGCAAGATACGCAGTATTTT.

In its sample, this clonotype was seen many times. The J gene is TRBJ2-3, the V gene TRBV12-3 or TRBV12-4, with 7 positions matching TRBD2. The CDR3 covers 15 residues. V dropped 6 bases and J dropped 1; count of bases not matched to a gene: 7. CDR3 residues: CASRSLGGGTDTQYF. The CDR3 bases are TGTGCCAGCAGGTCTTTGGGAGGGGGCACAGATACGCAGTATTTT.

This clonotype has at least ten counts. J is TRBJ2-7 and V is TRBV11-2; the D gene could be TRBD1 or TRBD2 (5 bases each). V lost 4 bases to trimming and J lost 5 bases, with 12 bases between them. The CDR3 spans 13 residues. Germline CDR1 and CDR2: SGHAT and FQNNGV. The CDR3 DNA is TGTGCCAGCAGCTCGGGGCCCCTGAACGAGCAGTACTTC. It specifies CASSSGPLNEQYF.

The rearrangement joins TRBV7-2 to TRBJ1-2; unclear D gene. V lost 6 bases and J lost 8, with 16 bases in between. The CDR3 extends over 13 amino acids. Germline V gene sequence: CDR1 SGHTA, CDR2 FQGNSA. CDR3 residues: CASSPDRAQGYTF. For the CDR3, the DNA is TGTGCCAGCAGTCCAGACCGGGCACAGGGCTACACCTTC.